Listed here are 11 T cell receptor beta chains from one sample, sequenced in a study of cytomegalovirus exposure and HLA in healthy donors. It was with 60 Vbeta and 13 Jbeta primers that the PCR ran. Clones were read by immunoSEQ multiplex PCR, and TCRdb kept only the in-frame ones, dropping some. The sample consists of tens of thousands of clones, around 81% of them appearing once. Sequencing was carried out using PBMCs. These receptors were obtained from a male donor in good health and CMV-seropositive.

This sequence joins TRBV10-3 and TRBJ1-2, with a possible D match to TRBD1 (6 bases). The CDR3 spans 12 residues. Germline loops: CDR1 ENHRY, CDR2 SYGVKD. Trimming shortened V by 6 bases and J by 4 bases, and 9 bases separated the two germline ends. CDR3 nucleotide sequence: TGTGCCATCAGCCCGGACAGCTATGGCTACACCTTC. It translates to CAISPDSYGYTF.

This chain uses TRBV10-3 with TRBJ2-1, with D tentatively TRBD2 (6 bases). The germline V gene has CDR1 ENHRY and CDR2 SYGVKD. The ends were cut back, 7 bases at V and 6 bases at J, with 16 bases in the middle. The CDR3 is 14 residues long. CDR3 in amino acids: CAIKPLAEGNEQFF. Here the CDR3 DNA reads TGTGCCATCAAGCCTCTCGCGGAGGGCAATGAGCAGTTCTTC.

The chain uses TRBV7-2 and TRBJ2-5, with D maybe TRBD1 (6 bases). CDR1 is SGHTA, CDR2 FQGNSA, per germline. V was clipped by 5 bases and J by 3 bases, with 13 bases between them. The CDR3 extends over 14 amino acids. As DNA, the CDR3 is TGTGCCAGCAGCACCCGGACAGCCAAAGAGACCCAGTACTTC. Encoded protein: CASSTRTAKETQYF.

The chain carries TRBV10-3 and TRBJ1-3, with a weak D call TRBD1 (6 bases). CDR3 length: 14 residues. Germline CDR1 and CDR2: ENHRY and SYGVKD. Trimming took off 6 bases at V and 0 bases at J, with 9 bases between the two ends. CDR3 DNA: TGTGCCATCAGCCGGGACAACTCTGGAAACACCATATATTTT. It translates to CAISRDNSGNTIYF.

V usage is TRBV27 and J usage is TRBJ2-5; TRBD2 is a possible D gene (7 bases). Per germline, CDR1 MNHEY and CDR2 SMNVEV (reference sequence). Trimming left V 1 base short and J 0 bases short, with 9 bases between. The CDR3 sequence is 15 residues long. CDR3 in DNA: TGTGCCAGCAGTTTATGGGGGGGCCACCAAGAGACCCAGTACTTC. Translating it yields CASSLWGGHQETQYF.

The chain has TRBV5-4 and TRBJ1-2; TRBD1 is a possible D gene (6 bases). This CDR3 has 15 residues. Germline V gives CDR1 SGHNT, CDR2 YYREEE (reference sequence). V lost 4 bases, J lost 2 bases, and 15 bases lay in between. The CDR3 DNA sequence: TGTGCCAGCAGCATCTGGGACACCAAGAACTATGGCTACACCTTC. Residues: CASSIWDTKNYGYTF.

Comment on this clone: Distinct nucleotide sequences in the sample also encode this CDR3. This chain connects TRBV6-1 to TRBJ1-2; D unresolved. V was clipped by 0 bases and J by 2 bases, with 19 bases between them. The CDR3 is 18 amino acids. CDR1 MNHNS and CDR2 SASEGT come from the germline V gene. The CDR3: CASSEAFWTPGPNYGYTF. DNA of the CDR3: TGTGCCAGCAGTGAAGCGTTCTGGACTCCTGGCCCCAACTATGGCTACACCTTC.

V and J are TRBV12-2 and TRBJ2-1; the D call TRBD2 from the table was never checked on the DNA. TRBV12-2 is tagged as a pseudogene. The CDR3 totals 13 residues. The CDR3 loop reads CASRLGDSGPQFF. The CDR3 DNA reads TGTGCAAGTCGCTTAGGAGATAGCGGGCCGCAGTTCTTC.

The rearrangement joins TRBV30 to TRBJ1-4; D might be TRBD1 (5 bases). The CDR3 has 13 residues. The germline V gene has CDR1 GTSNPN and CDR2 SVGIG (reference sequence). Deletions cut 3 bases from V and 6 bases from J, with 11 bases between. For the CDR3, the DNA is TGTGCCTGGAGGGGCAGGGATTATGAAAAACTGTTTTTT. Translation: CAWRGRDYEKLFF.

The chain is built from TRBV6-1 and TRBJ2-7, with D tentatively TRBD1 (6 bases). Per germline, CDR1 MNHNS and CDR2 SASEGT. V lost 5 bases and J 2 bases, leaving 10 bases between the germline ends. CDR3 length: 13 residues. CDR3 amino acids: CASSRTVAYEQYF. The DNA for the CDR3 is TGTGCCAGCAGTCGGACAGTGGCCTACGAGCAGTACTTC.

The gene calls are TRBV6-1 and TRBJ2-7, with TRBD1 matching 8 bases. J lost 1 base, V lost 7 bases, and 6 bases had no gene match. This CDR3 spans 14 amino acids. Per germline, CDR1 MNHNS and CDR2 SASEGT. CDR3 residues: CASTPGTGSYEQYF. The CDR3 region has the DNA TGTGCCAGCACCCCCGGGACAGGATCCTACGAGCAGTACTTC.